Listed below are T cell receptor beta chains from one sample, sequenced in a study of blood T cell repertoires in COVID-19. TCRdb's table, derived via immunoSEQ multiplex PCR, lists solely in-frame clones and lacks some. The data show 50,000 to 70,000 clones, about 86% seen once. Sequencing used peripheral blood. These receptors all come from a man in his fifties with active COVID-19. CDR3s include the opening cysteine and the closing phenylalanine or tryptophan. The D gene is left open where the match is weak. Some rows have no size entry. The others give once, few or many, or a class for an expanded clone.

TRBD1	TRBV7-9	TRBJ2-3	once	CASSSLDRGEVHDTQYF	TGTGCCAGCAGCTCACTAGACAGGGGGGAAGTTCACGATACGCAGTATTTT
-	TRBV5-1	TRBJ2-2	-	CASSTRHSNTGELFF	TGCGCCAGCAGTACAAGACACTCGAACACCGGGGAGCTGTTTTTT
TRBD1	TRBV19	TRBJ2-7	-	CASSFGQGMQYF	TGTGCCAGTAGCTTTGGACAGGGGATGCAGTACTTC
-	TRBV11-2	TRBJ1-3	-	CASSPRKNDRRLSGNTIYF	TGTGCCAGCAGCCCTCGGAAAAACGACAGGCGACTCTCTGGAAACACCATATATTTT
TRBD2	TRBV3-1/TRBV3-2	TRBJ2-7	few	CASRGGGSGSPYEQYF	TGTGCCAGCAGGGGAGGAGGTAGCGGGTCCCCCTACGAGCAGTACTTC
TRBD2	TRBV6-4	TRBJ2-3	-	CASSVAGGYTDTQYF	TGTGCCAGCAGCGTAGCGGGAGGATACACAGATACGCAGTATTTT
-	TRBV14	TRBJ2-1	-	CASSQVVAAGEQFF	TGTGCCAGCAGCCAAGTAGTGGCGGCGGGTGAGCAGTTCTTC
TRBD1	TRBV19	TRBJ1-1	-	CASTTSGGRLRYTEAFF	TGTGCCAGTACCACGTCAGGGGGCAGGCTAAGGTACACTGAAGCTTTCTTT
-	TRBV19	TRBJ1-1	-	CASSIDLTTENAFF	TGTGCCAGTAGTATAGATTTAACGACAGAGAACGCTTTCTTT
TRBD1	TRBV28	TRBJ1-6	-	CASRDGTGYNSPLHF	TGTGCCAGCAGGGACGGGACAGGTTATAATTCACCCCTCCACTTT
TRBD2	TRBV7-7	TRBJ2-1	once	CASSLTGRNNEQFF	TGTGCCAGCAGCTTAACCGGGAGGAACAATGAGCAGTTCTTC
-	TRBV11-3	TRBJ1-4	-	CASSPGEEKLFF	TGTGCCAGCAGCCCGGGGGAGGAAAAACTGTTTTTT
TRBD2	TRBV6-6	TRBJ2-1	-	CASSPFVGRENEQFF	TGTGCCAGCAGCCCTTTTGTGGGGAGGGAAAATGAGCAGTTCTTC
TRBD1	TRBV7-8	TRBJ1-1	once	CASSLTGGGTEAFF	TGTGCCAGCAGCTTAACAGGGGGCGGAACTGAAGCTTTCTTT
TRBD1	TRBV5-5	TRBJ1-4	-	CASSSGTGVTNEKLFF	TGTGCCAGCAGCTCCGGGACAGGGGTAACTAATGAAAAACTGTTTTTT
TRBD1	TRBV28	TRBJ1-3	-	CASSSGTGQGSGNTIYF	TGTGCCAGCAGTTCAGGAACTGGACAGGGGAGTGGAAACACCATATATTTT
-	TRBV5-4	TRBJ1-2	-	CASSSDNYGYTF	TGTGCCAGCAGCTCAGATAACTATGGCTACACCTTC
-	TRBV5-4	TRBJ2-2	-	CASSLSPGSRTTGELFF	TGTGCCAGCAGTTTAAGTCCCGGGAGTCGTACCACCGGGGAGCTGTTTTTT
TRBD1	TRBV15	TRBJ1-1	-	CATSRRDRSNTEAFF	TGTGCCACCAGCAGAAGGGACAGGTCCAACACTGAAGCTTTCTTT
TRBD1	TRBV6-5	TRBJ1-6	-	CASSLQDRGNSPLHF	TGTGCCAGCAGCCTACAGGACAGGGGTAATTCACCCCTCCACTTT
-	TRBV10-3	TRBJ1-3	-	CAIGGDSGNTIYF	TGTGCCATCGGGGGCGACTCTGGAAACACCATATATTTT
-	TRBV11-2	TRBJ2-1	-	CASSLRVTGSYNEQFF	TGTGCCAGCAGCCTAAGGGTTACAGGGTCCTACAATGAGCAGTTCTTC
TRBD1	TRBV30	TRBJ1-3	-	CAWSYDRAGNTIYF	TGTGCCTGGAGTTACGACAGGGCTGGAAACACCATATATTTT
TRBD2	TRBV4-1	TRBJ2-3	-	CASSPGLAPDTQYF	TGCGCCAGCAGCCCCGGACTAGCCCCAGATACGCAGTATTTT
-	TRBV6-5	TRBJ2-7	-	CASREAANSYEQYF	TGTGCCAGCAGAGAGGCAGCGAACTCCTACGAGCAGTACTTC
TRBD1	TRBV7-2	TRBJ1-6	few	CASSFGTGQGAFRKSPLHF	TGTGCCAGCAGCTTTGGGACGGGACAGGGGGCTTTTCGAAAATCACCCCTCCACTTT
-	TRBV6-5	TRBJ1-1	-	CASRPLQGRNTEAFF	TGTGCCAGCAGGCCCCTCCAGGGAAGAAACACTGAAGCTTTCTTT
TRBD1	TRBV7-9	TRBJ2-1	-	CASSGVPGTGINEQFF	TGTGCCAGCAGCGGGGTACCGGGGACAGGGATCAATGAGCAGTTCTTC
-	TRBV27	TRBJ1-6	-	CASSLSRGGVNSPLHF	TGTGCCAGCAGTTTATCGCGGGGGGGGGTTAATTCACCCCTCCACTTT
-	TRBV29-1	TRBJ2-7	-	CSVAGGKSYEQYF	TGCAGCGTAGCAGGGGGGAAAAGCTACGAGCAGTACTTC
TRBD1	TRBV29-1	TRBJ2-2	-	CSVSRTGDTGELFF	TGCAGCGTTTCGAGGACAGGGGATACCGGGGAGCTGTTTTTT
-	TRBV11-3	TRBJ2-2	-	CASSLTTVPGELFF	TGTGCCAGCAGCCTCACGACTGTCCCAGGGGAGCTGTTTTTT
TRBD1	TRBV4-2	TRBJ2-5	-	CASSTGVQETQYF	TGTGCCAGCAGCACAGGGGTCCAAGAGACCCAGTACTTC
-	TRBV3-1/TRBV3-2	TRBJ2-5	-	CASSLSGQETQYF	TGTGCCAGCAGCCTTAGCGGCCAAGAGACCCAGTACTTC
-	TRBV5-1	TRBJ2-3	-	CASSLGQSGDTQYF	TGCGCCAGCAGCTTGGGACAGTCGGGAGATACGCAGTATTTT
-	TRBV3-1/TRBV3-2	TRBJ2-1	-	CASSQHASSSVGEQFF	TGTGCCAGCAGCCAACATGCTAGTTCTTCGGTCGGTGAGCAGTTCTTC
TRBD2	TRBV6-1	TRBJ2-3	-	CASSESGITATDTQYF	TGTGCCAGCAGTGAAAGCGGGATTACGGCCACAGATACGCAGTATTTT
-	TRBV7-7	TRBJ2-2	-	CASSPTGKDTGELFF	TGTGCCAGCAGCCCCACAGGGAAGGACACCGGGGAGCTGTTTTTT
-	TRBV19	TRBJ1-5	-	CASSGRQSNQPQHF	TGTGCCAGTAGTGGCCGACAGAGTAATCAGCCCCAGCATTTT
-	TRBV29-1	TRBJ2-1	-	CSVDEGGVSYNEQFF	TGCAGCGTTGATGAGGGGGGGGTCTCCTACAATGAGCAGTTCTTC
-	TRBV4-2	TRBJ1-1	-	CASSQDKGGGTEAFF	TGTGCCAGCAGCCAAGACAAGGGCGGGGGCACTGAAGCTTTCTTT
-	TRBV4-1	TRBJ2-2	many	CASSQEAGISTGELFF	TGCGCCAGCAGCCAAGAGGCGGGGATAAGCACCGGGGAGCTGTTTTTT
-	TRBV3-1/TRBV3-2	TRBJ1-2	-	CASSPEPRGGYTF	TGTGCCAGCAGCCCGGAGCCTCGGGGTGGCTACACCTTC
-	TRBV9	TRBJ1-1	-	CASSKQGPNTEAFF	TGTGCCAGCAGCAAACAGGGCCCGAACACTGAAGCTTTCTTT
TRBD2	TRBV7-2	TRBJ2-5	-	CASSTLLAGGPETQYF	TGTGCCAGCAGCACCTTACTAGCGGGGGGGCCGGAGACCCAGTACTTC
-	TRBV7-9	TRBJ2-1	once	CASSLGGLHNEQFF	TGTGCCAGCAGCTTAGGAGGACTACACAATGAGCAGTTCTTC